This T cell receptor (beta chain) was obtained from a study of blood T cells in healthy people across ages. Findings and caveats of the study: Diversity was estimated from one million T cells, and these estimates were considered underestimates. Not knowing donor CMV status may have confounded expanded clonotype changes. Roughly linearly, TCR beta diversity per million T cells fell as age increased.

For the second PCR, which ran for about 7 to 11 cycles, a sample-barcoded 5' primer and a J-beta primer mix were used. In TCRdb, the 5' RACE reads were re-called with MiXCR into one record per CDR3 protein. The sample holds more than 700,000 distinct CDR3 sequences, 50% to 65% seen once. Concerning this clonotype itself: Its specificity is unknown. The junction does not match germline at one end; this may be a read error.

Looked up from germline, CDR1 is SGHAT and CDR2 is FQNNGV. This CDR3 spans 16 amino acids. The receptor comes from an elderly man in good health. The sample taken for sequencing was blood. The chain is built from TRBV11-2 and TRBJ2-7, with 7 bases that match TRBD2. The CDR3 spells CASSHIRTRDYYEQYF. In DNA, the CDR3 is TGCGCCAGCAGCCATATCCGGACCCGGGACTACTACGAGCAGTACTTC. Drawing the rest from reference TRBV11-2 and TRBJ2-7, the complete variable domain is EAGVAQSPRYKIIEKRQSVAFWCNPISGHATLYWYQQILGQGPKLLIQFQNNGVVDDSQLPKDRFSAERLKGVDSTLKIQPAKLEDSAVYLCASSHIRTRDYYEQYFGPGTRLTVT.